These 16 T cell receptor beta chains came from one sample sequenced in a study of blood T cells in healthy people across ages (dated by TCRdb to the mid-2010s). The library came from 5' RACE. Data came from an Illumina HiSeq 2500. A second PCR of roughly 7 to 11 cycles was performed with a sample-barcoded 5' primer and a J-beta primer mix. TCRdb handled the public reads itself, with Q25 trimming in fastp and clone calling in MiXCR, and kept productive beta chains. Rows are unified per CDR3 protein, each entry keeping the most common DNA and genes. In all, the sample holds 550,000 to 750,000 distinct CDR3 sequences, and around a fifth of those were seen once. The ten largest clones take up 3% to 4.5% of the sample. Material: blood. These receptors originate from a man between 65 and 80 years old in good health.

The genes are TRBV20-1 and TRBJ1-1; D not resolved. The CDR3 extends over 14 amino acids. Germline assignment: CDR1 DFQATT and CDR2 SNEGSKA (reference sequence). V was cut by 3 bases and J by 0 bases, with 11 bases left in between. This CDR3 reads CSASAGSMNTEAFF. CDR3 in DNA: TGCAGTGCTAGCGCTGGGTCTATGAACACTGAAGCTTTCTTT.

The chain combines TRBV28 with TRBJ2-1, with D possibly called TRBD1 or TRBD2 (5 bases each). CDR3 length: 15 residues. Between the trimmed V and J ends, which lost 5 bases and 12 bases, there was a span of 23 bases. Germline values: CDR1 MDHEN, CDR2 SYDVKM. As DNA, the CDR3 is TGTGCCAGCAGTCGTACCGGGACCCTGGACGATGGGCAGTTCTTC. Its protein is CASSRTGTLDDGQFF.

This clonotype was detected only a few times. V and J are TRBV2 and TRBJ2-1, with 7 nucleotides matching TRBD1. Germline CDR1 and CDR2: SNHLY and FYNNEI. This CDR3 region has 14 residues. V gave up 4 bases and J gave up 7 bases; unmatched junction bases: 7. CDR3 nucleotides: TGTGCCAGCAGTGGGCGCAGGGGGAGTAATGAGCAGTTCTTC. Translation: CASSGRRGSNEQFF.

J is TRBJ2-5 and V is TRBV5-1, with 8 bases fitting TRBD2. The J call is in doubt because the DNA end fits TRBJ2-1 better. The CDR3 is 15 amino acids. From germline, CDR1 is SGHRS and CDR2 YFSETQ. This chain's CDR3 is CASSITGGRYNEQFF. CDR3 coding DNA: TGCGCCAGCAGCATAACGGGAGGGCGGTACAATGAGCAGTTCTTC.

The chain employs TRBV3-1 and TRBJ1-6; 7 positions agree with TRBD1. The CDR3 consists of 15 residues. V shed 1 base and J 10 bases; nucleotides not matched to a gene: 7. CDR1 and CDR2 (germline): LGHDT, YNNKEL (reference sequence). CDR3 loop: CASSQGLRDSSPLHF. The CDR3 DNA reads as TGTGCCAGCAGCCAAGGGCTTCGGGACAGCTCACCCCTCCACTTT.

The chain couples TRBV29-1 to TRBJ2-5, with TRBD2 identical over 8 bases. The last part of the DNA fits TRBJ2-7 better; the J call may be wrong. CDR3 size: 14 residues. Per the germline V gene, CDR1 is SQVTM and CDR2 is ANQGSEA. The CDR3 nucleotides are TGCAGCGTAGGATTACTAGCGGACTCCTACGAGCAGTACTTC. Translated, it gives CSVGLLADSYEQYF.

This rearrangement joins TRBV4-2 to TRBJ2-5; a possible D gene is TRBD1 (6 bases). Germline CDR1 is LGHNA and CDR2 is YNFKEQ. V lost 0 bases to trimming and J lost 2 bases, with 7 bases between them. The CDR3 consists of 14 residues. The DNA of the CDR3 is TGTGCCAGCAGCCAAGACACAGGGCAAGAGACCCAGTACTTC. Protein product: CASSQDTGQETQYF.

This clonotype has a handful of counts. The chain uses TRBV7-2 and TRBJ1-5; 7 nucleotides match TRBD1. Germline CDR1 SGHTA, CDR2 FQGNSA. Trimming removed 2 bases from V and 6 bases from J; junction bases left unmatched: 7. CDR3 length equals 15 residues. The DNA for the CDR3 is TGTGCCAGCAGCTTAAGGGTAGGGGGCGGTCAGCCCCAGCATTTT. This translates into CASSLRVGGGQPQHF. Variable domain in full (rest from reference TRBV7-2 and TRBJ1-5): GAGVSQSPSNKVTEKGKDVELRCDPISGHTALYWYRQSLGQGLEFLIYFQGNSAPDKSGLPSDRFSAERTGGSVSTLTIQRTQQEDSAVYLCASSLRVGGGQPQHFGDGTRLSIL.

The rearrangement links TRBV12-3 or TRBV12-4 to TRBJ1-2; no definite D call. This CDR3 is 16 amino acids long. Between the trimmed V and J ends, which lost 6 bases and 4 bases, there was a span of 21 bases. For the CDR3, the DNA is TGTGCCAGCAGCCCCAAATTGACCAGGTCCAGCTATGGCTACACCTTC. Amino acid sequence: CASSPKLTRSSYGYTF.

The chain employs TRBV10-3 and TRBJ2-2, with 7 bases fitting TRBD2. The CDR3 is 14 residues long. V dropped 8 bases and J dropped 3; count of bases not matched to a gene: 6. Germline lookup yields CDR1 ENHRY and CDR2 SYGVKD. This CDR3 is CAICLSGDTGELFF. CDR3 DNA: TGTGCCATCTGCTTAAGCGGGGACACCGGGGAGCTGTTTTTT.

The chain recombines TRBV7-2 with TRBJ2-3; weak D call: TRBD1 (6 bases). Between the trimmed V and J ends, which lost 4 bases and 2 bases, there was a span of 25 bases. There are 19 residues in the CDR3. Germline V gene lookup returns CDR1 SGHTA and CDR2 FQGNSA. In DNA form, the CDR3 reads TGTGCCAGCAGCTCCCGGGGTCTCGCACAGGGATATTACACAGATACGCAGTATTTT. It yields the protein CASSSRGLAQGYYTDTQYF.

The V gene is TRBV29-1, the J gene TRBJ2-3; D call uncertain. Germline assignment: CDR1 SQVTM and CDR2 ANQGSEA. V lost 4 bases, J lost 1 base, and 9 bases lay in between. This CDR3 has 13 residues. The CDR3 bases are TGCAGCGTTGGGCTAGACGGCACAGATACGCAGTATTTT. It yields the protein CSVGLDGTDTQYF.

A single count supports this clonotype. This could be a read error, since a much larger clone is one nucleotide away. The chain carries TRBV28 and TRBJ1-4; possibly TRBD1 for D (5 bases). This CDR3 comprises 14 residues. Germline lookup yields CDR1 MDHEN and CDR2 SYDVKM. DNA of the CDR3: TGTGTCAGCAGGGCGGGACTCAAAGATGAAAAACTGTTTTTT. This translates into CVSRAGLKDEKLFF.

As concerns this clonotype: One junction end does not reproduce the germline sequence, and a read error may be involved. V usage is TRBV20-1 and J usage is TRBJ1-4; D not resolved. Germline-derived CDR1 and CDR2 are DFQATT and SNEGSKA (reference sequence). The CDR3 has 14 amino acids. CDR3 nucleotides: TGCAGTGCGGCCCTAGGACGGAATAATGAAAAACCGTTTTTT. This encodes CSAALGRNNEKPFF.

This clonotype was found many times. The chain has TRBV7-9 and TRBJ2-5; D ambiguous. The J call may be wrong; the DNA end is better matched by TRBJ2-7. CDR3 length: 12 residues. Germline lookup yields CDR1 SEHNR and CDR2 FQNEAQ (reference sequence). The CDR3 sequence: CASSLVPYEQYF. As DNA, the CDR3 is TGTGCCAGCAGCTTAGTACCATACGAGCAGTACTTC.

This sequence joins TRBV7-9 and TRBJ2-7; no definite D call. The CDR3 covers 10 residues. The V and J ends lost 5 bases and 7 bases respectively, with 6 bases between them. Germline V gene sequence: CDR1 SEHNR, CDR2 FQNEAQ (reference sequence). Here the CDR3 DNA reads TGTGCCAGCAGCCCGGTGGAGCAGTACTTC. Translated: CASSPVEQYF.